These T cell receptor beta chains were read from a single sample in a study of blood T cell repertoires in COVID-19. The assay was immunoSEQ multiplex PCR, and TCRdb's table has in-frame clones only and misses some. Of fewer than 20,000 clones listed, 85% to 95% are singletons. The sequenced sample consisted of peripheral blood. The receptors originated from a woman in her fifties or sixties with active COVID-19. The CDR3 runs from the conserved cysteine through the conserved F or W. The D gene is left open where the match is weak. Expanded clones are given a class, and other clones once, few, many or no size at all.

J | V | D | size | DNA | CDR3
TRBJ2-5 | TRBV7-9 | TRBD2 | - | TGTGCCAGCAGCTTCCACGTGACTAGCGGCCAAGAGACCCAGTACTTC | CASSFHVTSGQETQYF
TRBJ2-3 | TRBV11-2 | TRBD2 | - | TGTGCCAGCAGTCCCGGACTAGCGGGGGCCGGGGGAGATACGCAGTATTTT | CASSPGLAGAGGDTQYF
TRBJ2-2 | TRBV27 | - | few | TGTGCCAGCAGTGTGGCCTCGTTGGCCGGGGAGCTGTTTTTT | CASSVASLAGELFF
TRBJ2-5 | TRBV19 | TRBD1 | - | TGTGCCAGTAGTATCCTGCAGGGGGCATCGGGAAAGACCCAGTACTTC | CASSILQGASGKTQYF
TRBJ1-1 | TRBV7-8 | TRBD1 | - | TGTGCCAGCAGCCAACGGGACAGGGGGTCCGGGGACACTGAAGCTTTCTTT | CASSQRDRGSGDTEAFF
TRBJ2-1 | TRBV29-1 | - | - | TGCAGCGTTAGGCAGGGGGGCAATGAGCAGTTCTTC | CSVRQGGNEQFF
TRBJ1-1 | TRBV7-2 | - | - | TGTGCCAGCAGCGCGTACTCAGGGTCCCGAAACACTGAAGCTTTCTTT | CASSAYSGSRNTEAFF
TRBJ2-1 | TRBV6-6 | TRBD2 | - | TGTGCCAGTAGTACTAGCGGGAGGCATGAGCAGTTCTTC | CASSTSGRHEQFF
TRBJ1-2 | TRBV6-5 | TRBD1 | - | TGTGCCAGCCTTACACAGGGGGCCGCATATGGCTACACCTTC | CASLTQGAAYGYTF
TRBJ2-1 | TRBV2 | TRBD2 | - | TGTGCCAGCAGCGATCTAGCGGCCGGGGTCAATGAGCAGTTCTTC | CASSDLAAGVNEQFF
TRBJ2-2 | TRBV3-1/TRBV3-2 | - | - | TGTGCCAGCAGCCAAGGGACTGCTACCGGGGAGCTGTTTTTT | CASSQGTATGELFF
TRBJ2-5 | TRBV29-1 | TRBD2 | - | TGCAGCGGCCGCGGGGGGCGGGAGACCCAGTACTTC | CSGRGGRETQYF
TRBJ2-4 | TRBV7-9 | TRBD2 | - | TGTGCCAGCAGCCCCGCTAGCGGCGGGAGGTGGGCCAAAAACATTCAGTACTTC | CASSPASGGRWAKNIQYF
TRBJ2-7 | TRBV19 | TRBD1 | - | TGTGCCAGTAGTAGGCGACAGGGGGCTTCCTACGAGCAGTACTTC | CASSRRQGASYEQYF
TRBJ2-5 | TRBV7-7 | TRBD2 | - | TGTGCTAGCAGCCCCCTGGGACTAGCGGGGGAAGAGACCCAGTACTTC | CASSPLGLAGEETQYF
TRBJ2-3 | TRBV11-1 | - | - | TGTGCCAGCAGCCCCTTTAGCACAGATACGCAGTATTTT | CASSPFSTDTQYF
TRBJ1-2 | TRBV18 | TRBD1 | - | TGTGCCAGCTCACCGTCGACAGGGGGCAACTATGGCTACACCTTC | CASSPSTGGNYGYTF
TRBJ2-7 | TRBV5-6 | - | - | TGTGCCAGCAGCTCGTGGACAGCACGCTACGAGCAGTACTTC | CASSSWTARYEQYF
TRBJ2-1 | TRBV20-1 | - | - | TGCAGTGCCCCCCGGGGAAATGAGCAGTTCTTC | CSAPRGNEQFF
TRBJ2-1 | TRBV5-1 | TRBD2 | once | TGCGCCAGCAGCTTTACGGCCGGGGGGTTGGCGCAGTTCTTC | CASSFTAGGLAQFF
TRBJ1-1 | TRBV25-1 | TRBD1 | - | TGTGCCAGCAGTGCGACAGGGTTGGGGACTGAAGCTTTCTTT | CASSATGLGTEAFF
TRBJ2-1 | TRBV4-1 | - | - | TGCGCCAGCAGCCTCCAGCAGGGGACCTACAATGAGCAGTTCTTC | CASSLQQGTYNEQFF
TRBJ2-1 | TRBV10-2 | TRBD2 | - | TGCGCCAGCAGTGAGACTAGCGGTTACAATGAGCAGTTCTTC | CASSETSGYNEQFF
TRBJ1-1 | TRBV14 | TRBD1 | few | TGTGCCAGCAGCCAAAGGCGACCGGGACAGTTCACTGAAGCTTTCTTT | CASSQRRPGQFTEAFF
TRBJ2-2 | TRBV12-3/TRBV12-4 | - | - | TGTGCCAGCAGTTTAACAGGTGGAGGGGAGCTGTTTTTT | CASSLTGGGELFF
TRBJ1-1 | TRBV11-2 | - | - | TGTGCCAGCAGCTCGTCGCGGGTAAGCACTGAAGCTTTCTTT | CASSSSRVSTEAFF
TRBJ2-1 | TRBV6-2/TRBV6-3 | TRBD2 | - | TGTGCCAGCAGTTACAGTAGCGGGGCGTACAATGAGCAGTTCTTC | CASSYSSGAYNEQFF
TRBJ2-1 | TRBV28 | - | - | TGTGCCAGCAGTTTTTTTGACTTTCCATACAATGAGCAGTTCTTC | CASSFFDFPYNEQFF
TRBJ1-2 | TRBV30 | - | - | TGTGCCTGGAAGGGGTGGAACTATGGCTACACCTTC | CAWKGWNYGYTF
TRBJ2-5 | TRBV5-1 | - | - | TGCGCCAGCAGCTTACAGGGCCGAGAGACCCAGTACTTC | CASSLQGRETQYF
TRBJ1-5 | TRBV5-1 | - | - | TGCGCCAGCAGCTTGGGGGCGGGGGATCAGCCCCAGCATTTT | CASSLGAGDQPQHF
TRBJ2-1 | TRBV5-6 | TRBD1 | - | TGTGCCAGCAGCACCGGGACAGGGTTTGATGAGCAGTTCTTC | CASSTGTGFDEQFF
TRBJ2-7 | TRBV5-1 | TRBD2 | - | TGCGCCAGCAGCTTGGCCGGGACTAGCGGGAGGTACGAGCAGTACTTC | CASSLAGTSGRYEQYF
TRBJ2-2 | TRBV30 | - | - | TGTGCCTGGACACGGGGGAGAAGGACCGGGGAGCTGTTTTTT | CAWTRGRRTGELFF
TRBJ2-5 | TRBV30 | TRBD2 | - | TGTGCCTGGAGTGTACTGAGTAGCGGGAGGACCCGGGAGACCCAGTACTTC | CAWSVLSSGRTRETQYF
TRBJ1-2 | TRBV29-1 | - | - | TGCAGCGTTGAAGATTCAGGGCTAGGAGCCTATGGCTACACCTTC | CSVEDSGLGAYGYTF
TRBJ1-1 | TRBV29-1 | TRBD1 | - | TGCAGCGTTGAATGGCGGACAGGTGCTGAAGCTTTCTTT | CSVEWRTGAEAFF
TRBJ2-1 | TRBV11-2 | TRBD1 | - | TGTGCCAGCAGCCAAAACAGGGGCACCTACAATGAGCAGTTCTTC | CASSQNRGTYNEQFF
TRBJ1-6 | TRBV6-4 | - | - | TGTGCCAGGAGATCCGGGCTTAAGGGGATTTCACCCCTCCACTTT | CARRSGLKGISPLHF
TRBJ2-3 | TRBV5-4 | - | - | TGTGCCAGCAGCACCAGGGGTTCAGATACGCAGTATTTT | CASSTRGSDTQYF
TRBJ1-1 | TRBV6-5 | TRBD1 | - | TGTGCCAGCAGTAAGGACAGGGGAACTGAAGCTTTCTTT | CASSKDRGTEAFF
TRBJ2-3 | TRBV5-1 | - | - | TGCGCCAGCAGCTTGGGCGGGATCCGCACAGATACGCAGTATTTT | CASSLGGIRTDTQYF
TRBJ1-1 | TRBV7-2 | - | - | TGTGCCAGCAGCTTAGGATTTGGCGGCACTGAAGCTTTCTTT | CASSLGFGGTEAFF
TRBJ1-5 | TRBV2 | TRBD1 | - | TGTGCCAGCAGGACAGGGTCCAATCAGCCCCAGCATTTT | CASRTGSNQPQHF
TRBJ2-1 | TRBV10-3 | TRBD2 | - | TGTGCCATCAGCCGGACTAGCGTCTCCTACAATGAGCAGTTCTTC | CAISRTSVSYNEQFF
TRBJ1-4 | TRBV27 | - | once | TGTGCCAGCAGTTTACGTACAACTAATGAAAAACTGTTTTTT | CASSLRTTNEKLFF
TRBJ2-1 | TRBV11-2 | - | once | TGTGCCAGCAGCTTAGGGGGCGCGGTCAATGAGCAGTTCTTC | CASSLGGAVNEQFF
TRBJ2-3 | TRBV27 | - | - | TGTGCCAGCAGTTTTAGGGGGAGCTGGACAGATACGCAGTATTTT | CASSFRGSWTDTQYF
TRBJ2-1 | TRBV5-1 | TRBD2 | - | TGCGCCAGCAGCTTGCGACTAGCGGGAGACAATGAGCAGTTCTTC | CASSLRLAGDNEQFF
TRBJ1-6 | TRBV5-5 | - | - | TGTGCCAGCAGCTTGGGGGGACACAGAACGAATTCACCCCTCCACTTT | CASSLGGHRTNSPLHF
TRBJ2-7 | TRBV28 | - | - | TGTGCCAGCAGTTTATGGGGCAGGCAATCCTACGAGCAGTACTTC | CASSLWGRQSYEQYF
TRBJ1-6 | TRBV3-1/TRBV3-2 | - | - | TGTGCCAGCGGCCCGATAGTGGAGGGTTCACCCCTCCACTTT | CASGPIVEGSPLHF
TRBJ2-3 | TRBV9 | - | once | TGTGCCAGCAGCGTAGACAGTGATACGCAGTATTTT | CASSVDSDTQYF
TRBJ1-6 | TRBV15 | TRBD1 | - | TGTGCCACCAGCAGAGTGATCGCAGGGGGCGTAGGGACCTATAATTCACCCCTCCACTTT | CATSRVIAGGVGTYNSPLHF
TRBJ2-1 | TRBV28 | TRBD1 | once | TGTGCCAGCAGCCTTCCGGGACAGATCCTCAATGAGCAGTTCTTC | CASSLPGQILNEQFF
TRBJ1-6 | TRBV28 | TRBD1 | - | TGTGCCAGCGGTGACCGGGACAGGGGGCTTCATTCACCCCTCCACTTT | CASGDRDRGLHSPLHF
TRBJ2-1 | TRBV7-2 | - | - | TGTGCCAGCAGCTTAGGTTACAGGGTCAAGAATGAGCAGTTCTTC | CASSLGYRVKNEQFF
TRBJ2-2 | TRBV19 | TRBD2 | - | TGTGCCAGTAGTATTACCCCGGGGGGGGTCGGTCGAACCGGGGAGCTGTTTTTT | CASSITPGGVGRTGELFF
TRBJ1-2 | TRBV7-9 | - | - | TGTGCCAGCAGCTTGGCCTATGGCTACACCTTC | CASSLAYGYTF
TRBJ2-7 | TRBV6-5 | - | - | TGTGCCAGCAGCAGGGCATTCTACGAGCAGTACTTC | CASSRAFYEQYF